The T cell receptor beta chain under discussion was sequenced for a study of blood T cell repertoires in COVID-19. Turning to the study itself: Material from acute and convalescent COVID-19 was sourced from the United States, Italy and Spain. PBMCs, B-cell-depleted T cells, or T cells were the source of the cDNA or gDNA that made up the material.

After removal of 7 bases from V and 4 bases from J, the junction contained 6 bases not matched to a gene. The germline CDR1 and CDR2 sequences are MNHEY and SVGAGI. CDR3 length: 13 amino acids. Original processing methods: From reference gene primer amplification, estimates of nucleated cell counts were derived. The assay was immunoSEQ multiplex PCR, and TCRdb's table has in-frame clones only and misses some. D and trimming were read from the DNA, whereas the V and J calls and clone size are those reported in that table. The sample holds some 280,000 clones; about nine tenths are singletons and the top ten take about 3%.

The rearrangement uses TRBV6-5 and TRBJ2-7, with 8 bases that match TRBD1. Sequencing input: peripheral blood. This clonotype was sampled from a woman between 25 and 40 years old with active or convalescent COVID-19. CDR3 bases: TGTGCCAGCACCCGACAGGGGACGTACGAGCAGTACTTC. Translation gives CASTRQGTYEQYF.